This T cell receptor beta chain is drawn from a study of neoadjuvant anti-PD-1 for oral cavity cancer. Study at large: Non-progressing patients received a fourth nivolumab dose near day 43, then surgery on days 50-56.

Clones were read by immunoSEQ multiplex PCR, and TCRdb kept only the in-frame ones, dropping some. Of approximately 13,000 clones listed, more than 60% are singletons. Unmatched junction bases numbered 17, after V lost 4 bases and J lost 11 bases. CDR3 length: 16 amino acids. CDR1 and CDR2 (germline): SGHRS, YFSETQ. Comment on this clone: Its antigen is as yet unknown.

General observations from the study: Each response group had just a few patients in TCR analyses. Treg/Th17 ratio rose with pretreatment blood and fell with post-treatment tumor TCRbeta clonality.

Blood cells were analyzed directly, without culture or expansion. The rearrangement joins TRBV5-1 to TRBJ2-3; TRBD2 matches at 9 bases. The sequence was collected from a person between 35 and 79 years old with oral cavity squamous cell carcinoma. The sample consisted of PBMCs, taken before nivolumab (anti-PD-1) treatment. This chain's CDR3 is CASSGRHGTSTEEQYF. The CDR3 DNA reads as TGCGCCAGCAGCGGCAGGCACGGGACTAGCACGGAGGAGCAGTATTTT.